The TCR beta chain under discussion was sequenced for a study of shared clonotypes between healthy human individuals. The CDR3 is 15 amino acids. Trimming took off 3 bases at V and 1 base at J, with 12 bases between the two ends. Looked up from germline, CDR1 is MNHNY and CDR2 is SVGAGI (reference sequence). The table came from immunoSEQ multiplex PCR; TCRdb's copy has only in-frame clones and leaves some out. The table records just over 2,000,000 clones, roughly 95% of them present only once. V gene TRBV6-6 combines with J gene TRBJ1-2, with D possibly matching TRBD1 (6 bases). This receptor was identified in a man between 18 and 29 years old in good health. Sequencing was carried out using naive CD4+ T cells sorted from blood. Subset specified: CD45RA+ positively selected. This chain's CDR3 is CASSYRTDSNYGYTF. The CDR3 coding sequence is TGTGCCAGCAGTTATCGGACAGACAGTAACTATGGCTACACCTTC.